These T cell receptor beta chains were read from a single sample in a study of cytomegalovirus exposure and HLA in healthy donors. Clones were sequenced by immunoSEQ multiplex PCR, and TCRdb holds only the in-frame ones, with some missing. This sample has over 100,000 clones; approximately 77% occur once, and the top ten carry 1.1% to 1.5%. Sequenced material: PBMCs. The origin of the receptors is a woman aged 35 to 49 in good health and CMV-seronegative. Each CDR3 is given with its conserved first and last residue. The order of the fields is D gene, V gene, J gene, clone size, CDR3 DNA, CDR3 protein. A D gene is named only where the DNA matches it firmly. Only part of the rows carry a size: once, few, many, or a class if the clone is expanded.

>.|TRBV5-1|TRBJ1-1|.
TGCGCCAGCAGCTTACAGGAGAGGACTGAAGCTTTCTTT
CASSLQERTEAFF
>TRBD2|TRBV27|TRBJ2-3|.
TGTGCCAGCAGGGTCCGGACTAGCGGGGGGGCAGATACGCAGTATTTT
CASRVRTSGGADTQYF
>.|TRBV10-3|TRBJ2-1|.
TGTGCCATCAGTGAGCCCCTCCGCAGGGGAAATGAGCAGTTCTTC
CAISEPLRRGNEQFF
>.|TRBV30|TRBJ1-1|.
TGTGCCTGGAGTAACCTGGGGGCGGCTTACACTGAAGCTTTCTTT
CAWSNLGAAYTEAFF
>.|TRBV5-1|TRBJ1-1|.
TGCGCCAGCAGCTTGGAGTCGGGGGGTTCGAACACTGAAGCTTTCTTT
CASSLESGGSNTEAFF
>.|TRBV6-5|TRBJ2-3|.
TGTGCCAGCAGTTACTCGTGGGAGGATACGCAGTATTTT
CASSYSWEDTQYF
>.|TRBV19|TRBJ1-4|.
TGTGCCAGTAGTCCCTGGACTGAAGAAAAACTGTTTTTT
CASSPWTEEKLFF
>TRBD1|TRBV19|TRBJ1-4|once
TGTGCCAGTAGATACCACAGGGGAACTAATGAAAAACTGTTTTTT
CASRYHRGTNEKLFF
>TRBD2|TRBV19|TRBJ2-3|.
TGTGCCAGTCGCCGACTAGCGGGGGGCACAGATACGCAGTATTTT
CASRRLAGGTDTQYF
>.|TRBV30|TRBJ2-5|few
TGTGCCTGGAGTGTACGCATCAGAGAGACCCAGTACTTC
CAWSVRIRETQYF
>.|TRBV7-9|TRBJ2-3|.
TGTGCCGGCAGCTCAACCCGACTAGACTTAGCTAGCACAGATACGCAGTATTTT
CAGSSTRLDLASTDTQYF
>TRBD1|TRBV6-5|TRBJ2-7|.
TGTGCCAGCAGCCGTAGTGGGGACAGAGACTACGAGCAGTACTTC
CASSRSGDRDYEQYF
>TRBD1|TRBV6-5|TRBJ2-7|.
TGTGCCAGCAGTTACTCGATCCAGGGGGCTTTGTACGAGCAGTACTTC
CASSYSIQGALYEQYF
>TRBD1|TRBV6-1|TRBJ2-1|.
TGTGCCAGCGAGGGGGCAGGGGTTGGGGACAATGAGCAGTTCTTC
CASEGAGVGDNEQFF
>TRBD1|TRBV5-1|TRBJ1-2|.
TGCGCCAGCAGCTTGGTTAGTTCGACAGGGCTTCCAAGTCCCCCTGACTATGGCTACACCTTC
CASSLVSSTGLPSPPDYGYTF
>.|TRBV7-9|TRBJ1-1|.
TGTGCCAGCAGAAAAGCGGGGAGGGCTGAAGCTTTCTTT
CASRKAGRAEAFF
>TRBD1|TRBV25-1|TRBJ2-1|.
TGTGCCAGCGGCCCTAGGGGACAGCTTTACAATGAGCAGTTCTTC
CASGPRGQLYNEQFF
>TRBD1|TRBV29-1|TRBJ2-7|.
TGCAGCGTTGCAGAGGACAGGGGAATGAGCGAGCAGTACTTC
CSVAEDRGMSEQYF
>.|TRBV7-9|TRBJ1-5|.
TGTGCCAGCAGCAGCGCGGGGCTTCAGCCCCAGCATTTT
CASSSAGLQPQHF
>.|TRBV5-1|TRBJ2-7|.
TGCGCCAGCAGCTTGGACCTCCAGACCTACGAGCAGTACTTC
CASSLDLQTYEQYF
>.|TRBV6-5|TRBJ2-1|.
TGTGCCAGCGGGAAACCACAGGGTTACAATGAGCAGTTCTTC
CASGKPQGYNEQFF
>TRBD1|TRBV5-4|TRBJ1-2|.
TGTGCCAGCAGGTCTCTGAGGGACAGGGTCTATGGCTACACCTTC
CASRSLRDRVYGYTF
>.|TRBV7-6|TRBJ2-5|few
TGTGCCAGCAGCTTAGGGCAGGGGGGATTGGCGGGGGGAGAGACCCAGTACTTC
CASSLGQGGLAGGETQYF
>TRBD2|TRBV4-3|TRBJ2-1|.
TGCGCCAGCAGCCAAGATAGAGCGGGGGACGTTGAGCAGTTCTTC
CASSQDRAGDVEQFF
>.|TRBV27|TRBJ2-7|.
TGTGCCAGCAGTTTATCGGCAGGGGCGGACGAGCAGTACTTC
CASSLSAGADEQYF
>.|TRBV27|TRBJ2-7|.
TGTGCCAGCAGTTCCATGGACAGCACCTACGAGCAGTACTTC
CASSSMDSTYEQYF
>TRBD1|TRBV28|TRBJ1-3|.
TGTGCCAGCAATCGGGGACAGGGGACTGGAAACACCATATATTTT
CASNRGQGTGNTIYF
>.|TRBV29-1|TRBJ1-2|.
TGCAGCGTTGAAGTAGGACACCCCTATGGCTACACCTTC
CSVEVGHPYGYTF
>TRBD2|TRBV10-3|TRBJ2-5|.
TGTGCCATCAGTGCGGGGGGACAAGAGACCCAGTACTTC
CAISAGGQETQYF
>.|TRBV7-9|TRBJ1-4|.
TGTGCCAGCAGCTTTGCAGGGCGTGAAAAACTGTTTTTT
CASSFAGREKLFF
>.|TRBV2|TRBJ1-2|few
TGTGCCAGCAGTGACGACAGGAGGGGCTACACCTTC
CASSDDRRGYTF
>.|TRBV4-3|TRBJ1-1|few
TGCGCCAGCAGCCAAGATCCTTACCCCGAGACTGAAGCTTTCTTT
CASSQDPYPETEAFF
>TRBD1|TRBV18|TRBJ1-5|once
TGTGCCAGCTCACAAGGGACAGTAAATCAGCCCCAGCATTTT
CASSQGTVNQPQHF
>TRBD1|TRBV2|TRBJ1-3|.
TGTGCCAGCAGCGGACCCGGGGCAGGGGGCTTTGGAAACACCATATATTTT
CASSGPGAGGFGNTIYF
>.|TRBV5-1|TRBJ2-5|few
TGCGCCAGCAGCCCGGAGTTGACGGGTCAAGAGACCCAGTACTTC
CASSPELTGQETQYF
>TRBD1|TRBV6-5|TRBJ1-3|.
TGTGCCAGCAGATGGACAGGAGGAAACACCATATATTTT
CASRWTGGNTIYF
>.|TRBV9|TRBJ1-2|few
TGTGCCAGCAGCGGAAGCGACGGTGAGAACTATGGCTACACCTTC
CASSGSDGENYGYTF
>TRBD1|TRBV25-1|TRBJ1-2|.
TGTGCCAGCAGTGAATCCGGGACAGGGAGCTGTGGCTACACCTTC
CASSESGTGSCGYTF
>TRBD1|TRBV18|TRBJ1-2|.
TGTGCCAGCTCAACTGCAGGGGGATATGGCTACACCTTC
CASSTAGGYGYTF
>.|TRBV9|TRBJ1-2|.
TGTGCCAGCAGCGTAGAGATTGCTGACGCAGGCTATGGCTACACCTTC
CASSVEIADAGYGYTF
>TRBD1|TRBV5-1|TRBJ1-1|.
TGCGCCAGCAGCATGGACAGGGTTTACACTGAAGCTTTCTTT
CASSMDRVYTEAFF